The T cell receptor (beta chain) described here comes from a study of blood T cell repertoires in COVID-19. In the original workflow: How many nucleated cells were present was estimated from reference gene primer amplification. Measured with immunoSEQ multiplex PCR; TCRdb has only the in-frame clones, and not every one. V and J calls and clone size come straight from that table; D and trimming were deduced from the DNA. The top ten hold roughly 30% of the sample, which has under 65,000 clones, approximately 80% seen once. CDR1 is MNHEY, CDR2 SVGAGI, per germline. The CDR3 has 13 residues. V gave up 6 bases and J gave up 2 bases; unmatched junction bases: 4.

The genes are TRBV6-5 and TRBJ2-7; 7 positions match TRBD1. This TCR was recovered from a man aged 60 to 69 with COVID-19, enrolled during active disease. Sequences were obtained from peripheral blood. CDR3 region: CASRVTGTYEQYF. The CDR3 DNA reads as TGTGCCAGCAGGGTGACAGGGACCTACGAGCAGTACTTC.